Listed below are T cell receptor beta chains from one sample, sequenced in a study of cytomegalovirus exposure and HLA in healthy donors. The data were produced by immunoSEQ multiplex PCR, yet TCRdb's version contains in-frame clones alone and is incomplete. The sample has 110,000 to 150,000 clones; about 70% are singletons. Sample: PBMCs. These receptors were taken from a woman aged 55-69 years in good health and CMV-seropositive. Each CDR3 is given with its conserved first and last residue. A D gene is named only where the DNA matches it firmly. Clone size, where shown, is once, few, many, or a class for clones that have expanded.

>TRBV5-1|.|TRBD1|TRBJ2-7
CASSLDRDRGFGEQYF
TGCGCCAGCAGCCTGGACCGGGACAGGGGATTCGGCGAGCAGTACTTC
>TRBV2|few|.|TRBJ2-3
CASRARQHADTQYF
TGTGCCAGCAGGGCACGACAGCACGCAGATACGCAGTATTTT
>TRBV6-4|once|TRBD2|TRBJ2-1
CASSETSGRATEQFF
TGTGCCAGCAGTGAAACTAGCGGGAGGGCAACTGAGCAGTTCTTC
>TRBV28|few|.|TRBJ1-1
CASGGGMNTEAFF
TGTGCCAGCGGGGGGGGGATGAACACTGAAGCTTTCTTT
>TRBV7-9|.|TRBD1|TRBJ1-2
CASSLGAGGYGYTF
TGTGCCAGCAGCTTAGGAGCAGGGGGCTATGGCTACACCTTC
>TRBV5-1|.|TRBD2|TRBJ2-7
CASSINSGGTVWEQYF
TGCGCCAGCAGCATAAATAGCGGGGGGACGGTTTGGGAGCAGTACTTC
>TRBV23-1|.|TRBD1|TRBJ1-1
CASSQGQGKGYTEAFF
TGCGCCAGCAGCCAGGGACAGGGGAAGGGGTACACTGAAGCTTTCTTT
>TRBV5-1|.|TRBD1|TRBJ2-7
CASSFGTGFDEQYF
TGCGCCAGCAGCTTTGGGACAGGGTTTGACGAGCAGTACTTC
>TRBV7-3|.|TRBD2|TRBJ2-3
CASSLGGGNTDTQYF
TGTGCCAGCAGCTTAGGCGGGGGAAACACAGATACGCAGTATTTT
>TRBV5-6|few|.|TRBJ2-2
CASSSNWNTGELFF
TGTGCCAGCAGCTCCAACTGGAACACCGGGGAGCTGTTTTTT
>TRBV28|.|TRBD2|TRBJ2-3
CASEGGSGSADTQYF
TGTGCCAGCGAGGGGGGTAGCGGGAGTGCAGATACGCAGTATTTT
>TRBV5-4|few|.|TRBJ2-7
CASSLPTTALNEQYF
TGTGCCAGCAGCTTACCGACTACAGCTCTCAACGAGCAGTACTTC
>TRBV6-5|few|.|TRBJ1-1
CASSYLRRDTEAFF
TGTGCCAGCAGTTACCTGCGGAGAGACACTGAAGCTTTCTTT
>TRBV5-6|.|.|TRBJ1-2
CASSSYVVGRANYGYTF
TGTGCCAGCAGCTCCTATGTCGTGGGGCGTGCTAACTATGGCTACACCTTC
>TRBV7-2|.|TRBD1|TRBJ1-5
CASSLRQGDQPQHF
TGTGCCAGCAGCCTGAGACAGGGGGATCAGCCCCAGCATTTT
>TRBV7-8|.|.|TRBJ2-5
CASSLGTLEETQYF
TGTGCCAGCAGCTTAGGTACATTGGAAGAGACCCAGTACTTC